This is a list of T cell receptor beta chains from one sample in a study of cytomegalovirus exposure and HLA in healthy donors. Repertoires were generated with immunoSEQ multiplex PCR, while TCRdb's copy carries only in-frame clones and drops some. The sample consists of 250,000 or so clones, around nine tenths of them appearing once. The sequenced material came from PBMCs. The receptors come from a man between 18 and 29 years old in good health and CMV-seronegative. Each CDR3 is given with its conserved first and last residue. D genes are given only for firm matches. For some rows the clone size is stated as once, few or many, or as a class when expanded; others skip it.

J gene: TRBJ2-7; V gene: TRBV19; D gene: -; clone size: -; CDR3 protein: CASRSSGTTPTYEQYF
J gene: TRBJ2-7; V gene: TRBV7-6; D gene: -; clone size: -; CDR3 protein: CASSSYRAPYEQYF
J gene: TRBJ1-3; V gene: TRBV4-3; D gene: -; clone size: -; CDR3 protein: CASSQDNGQTLSGNTIYF
J gene: TRBJ2-2; V gene: TRBV5-4; D gene: TRBD2; clone size: -; CDR3 protein: CASSPGLAGGYTGELFF
J gene: TRBJ2-5; V gene: TRBV5-6; D gene: TRBD1; clone size: -; CDR3 protein: CASSLGSSGTGSETQYF
J gene: TRBJ2-5; V gene: TRBV18; D gene: TRBD2; clone size: -; CDR3 protein: CASSPAGGQETQYF
J gene: TRBJ1-2; V gene: TRBV7-2; D gene: -; clone size: -; CDR3 protein: CASSSTWYGYTF
J gene: TRBJ2-5; V gene: TRBV2; D gene: TRBD1; clone size: -; CDR3 protein: CASRGDRGRGGETQYF
J gene: TRBJ2-5; V gene: TRBV5-4; D gene: -; clone size: -; CDR3 protein: CASSLISASTETQYF
J gene: TRBJ2-7; V gene: TRBV11-2; D gene: -; clone size: -; CDR3 protein: CASSSHVGRGVEQYF
J gene: TRBJ1-2; V gene: TRBV27; D gene: TRBD1; clone size: -; CDR3 protein: CASSETGYYGYTF
J gene: TRBJ1-2; V gene: TRBV18; D gene: -; clone size: -; CDR3 protein: CASSPSPTPAVWGGF
J gene: TRBJ1-5; V gene: TRBV18; D gene: -; clone size: -; CDR3 protein: CASSLGVNQPQHF
J gene: TRBJ2-2; V gene: TRBV28; D gene: TRBD1; clone size: -; CDR3 protein: CASRSPGQYTGELFF
J gene: TRBJ2-3; V gene: TRBV4-1; D gene: TRBD2; clone size: once; CDR3 protein: CASSQEGLAGASTDTQYF
J gene: TRBJ2-1; V gene: TRBV28; D gene: TRBD2; clone size: -; CDR3 protein: CASISGGLAQFNEQFF
J gene: TRBJ2-7; V gene: TRBV5-1; D gene: -; clone size: -; CDR3 protein: CASSRAGGKDEQYF
J gene: TRBJ1-1; V gene: TRBV5-4; D gene: -; clone size: once; CDR3 protein: CASSFRGDLNTEAFF
J gene: TRBJ2-7; V gene: TRBV18; D gene: TRBD1; clone size: -; CDR3 protein: CASSPPGQPYEQYF
J gene: TRBJ1-2; V gene: TRBV5-4; D gene: TRBD1; clone size: -; CDR3 protein: CASSSGQGIGYTF
J gene: TRBJ2-7; V gene: TRBV29-1; D gene: -; clone size: -; CDR3 protein: CSVTGAQSLRQYF
J gene: TRBJ1-1; V gene: TRBV28; D gene: -; clone size: -; CDR3 protein: CASSPSRVEAFF
J gene: TRBJ2-5; V gene: TRBV10-1; D gene: TRBD2; clone size: -; CDR3 protein: CASSDGGSQETQYF
J gene: TRBJ2-3; V gene: TRBV27; D gene: TRBD2; clone size: -; CDR3 protein: CASSPGLAGGSTDTQYF
J gene: TRBJ1-2; V gene: TRBV18; D gene: -; clone size: -; CDR3 protein: CASSPGGIEAGYTF
J gene: TRBJ1-2; V gene: TRBV9; D gene: -; clone size: -; CDR3 protein: CASSHGTASYGYTF
J gene: TRBJ1-1; V gene: TRBV27; D gene: -; clone size: -; CDR3 protein: CASSIIGQANEAFF
J gene: TRBJ1-6; V gene: TRBV11-2; D gene: TRBD1; clone size: -; CDR3 protein: CASSFIGQGADSPLHF
J gene: TRBJ1-1; V gene: TRBV19; D gene: -; clone size: -; CDR3 protein: CASSKSGGAFF
J gene: TRBJ1-1; V gene: TRBV5-1; D gene: -; clone size: -; CDR3 protein: CASSLGGDGTEAFF
J gene: TRBJ1-2; V gene: TRBV5-6; D gene: -; clone size: -; CDR3 protein: CASSLVRARGGYTF
J gene: TRBJ1-2; V gene: TRBV4-1; D gene: -; clone size: -; CDR3 protein: CASSQDSRLGAGYGYTF
J gene: TRBJ1-3; V gene: TRBV11-2; D gene: -; clone size: -; CDR3 protein: CASRREYGTISGNTIYF
J gene: TRBJ1-5; V gene: TRBV28; D gene: -; clone size: -; CDR3 protein: CASSLSPRYSNQPQHF
J gene: TRBJ1-4; V gene: TRBV19; D gene: -; clone size: -; CDR3 protein: CASSIGVGEVRSFGYEKLFF
J gene: TRBJ1-4; V gene: TRBV13; D gene: TRBD1; clone size: once; CDR3 protein: CASSLTGTGGSIGKLFF
J gene: TRBJ2-7; V gene: TRBV6-5; D gene: TRBD2; clone size: -; CDR3 protein: CASSLMRVAGHEQYF
J gene: TRBJ2-1; V gene: TRBV7-2; D gene: TRBD2; clone size: -; CDR3 protein: CASSLAVPGLAAFNEQFF
J gene: TRBJ2-7; V gene: TRBV11-3; D gene: -; clone size: once; CDR3 protein: CASSRRRGGGELDEQYF
J gene: TRBJ2-3; V gene: TRBV29-1; D gene: -; clone size: -; CDR3 protein: CSVVVGVGTDTQYF
J gene: TRBJ2-7; V gene: TRBV9; D gene: TRBD1; clone size: once; CDR3 protein: CASSLGQGPSYEQYF
J gene: TRBJ2-3; V gene: TRBV10-1; D gene: TRBD2; clone size: -; CDR3 protein: CASSEWAGGITDTQYF
J gene: TRBJ2-3; V gene: TRBV30; D gene: TRBD2; clone size: once; CDR3 protein: CAWSIGGTDTQYF
J gene: TRBJ1-4; V gene: TRBV18; D gene: TRBD1; clone size: -; CDR3 protein: CASSPQQGATNEKLFF
J gene: TRBJ2-1; V gene: TRBV4-3; D gene: TRBD1; clone size: -; CDR3 protein: CASSSGQGRYNEQFF
J gene: TRBJ2-7; V gene: TRBV5-4; D gene: -; clone size: -; CDR3 protein: CASSVFGEQYF
J gene: TRBJ2-7; V gene: TRBV11-2; D gene: -; clone size: -; CDR3 protein: CASSSPAEGYEQYF
J gene: TRBJ1-1; V gene: TRBV30; D gene: -; clone size: -; CDR3 protein: CAWSSTGNTEAFF
J gene: TRBJ1-2; V gene: TRBV28; D gene: -; clone size: -; CDR3 protein: CASSLLAGYGYTF
J gene: TRBJ2-7; V gene: TRBV5-1; D gene: -; clone size: -; CDR3 protein: CASSLVRGADYEQYF
J gene: TRBJ2-1; V gene: TRBV6-5; D gene: TRBD2; clone size: -; CDR3 protein: CASSYSGGGRAFEQFF
J gene: TRBJ1-2; V gene: TRBV2; D gene: -; clone size: -; CDR3 protein: CASSGYRGEGYGYTF